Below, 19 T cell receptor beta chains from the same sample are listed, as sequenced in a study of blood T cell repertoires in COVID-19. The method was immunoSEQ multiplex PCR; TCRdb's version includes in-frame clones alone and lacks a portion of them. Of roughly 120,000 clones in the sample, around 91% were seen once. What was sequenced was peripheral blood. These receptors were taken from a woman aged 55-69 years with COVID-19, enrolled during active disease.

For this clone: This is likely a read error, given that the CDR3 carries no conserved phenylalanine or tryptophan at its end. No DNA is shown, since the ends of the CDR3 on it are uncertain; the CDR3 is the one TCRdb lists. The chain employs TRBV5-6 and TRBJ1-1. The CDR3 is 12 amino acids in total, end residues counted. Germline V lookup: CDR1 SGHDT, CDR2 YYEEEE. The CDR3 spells CASSFFWRGWRI.

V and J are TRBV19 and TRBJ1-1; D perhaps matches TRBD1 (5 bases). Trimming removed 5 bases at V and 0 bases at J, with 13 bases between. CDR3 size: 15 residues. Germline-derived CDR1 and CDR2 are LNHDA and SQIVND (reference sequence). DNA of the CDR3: TGTGCCAGTAGTCCCGGGGGGGTCATGAACACTGAAGCTTTCTTT. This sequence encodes CASSPGGVMNTEAFF.

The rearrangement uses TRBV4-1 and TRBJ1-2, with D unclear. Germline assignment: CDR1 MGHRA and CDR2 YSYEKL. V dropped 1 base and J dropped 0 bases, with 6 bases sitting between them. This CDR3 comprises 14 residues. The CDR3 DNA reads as TGCGCCAGCAGCCAAGTCACAGCTAACTATGGCTACACCTTC. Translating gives CASSQVTANYGYTF.

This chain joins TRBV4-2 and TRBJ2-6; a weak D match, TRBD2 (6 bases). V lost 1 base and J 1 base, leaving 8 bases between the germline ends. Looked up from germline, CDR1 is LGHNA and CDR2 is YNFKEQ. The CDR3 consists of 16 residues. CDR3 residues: CASSQVRGSGANVLTF. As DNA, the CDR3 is TGTGCCAGCAGCCAAGTGCGGGGATCTGGGGCCAACGTCCTGACTTTC.

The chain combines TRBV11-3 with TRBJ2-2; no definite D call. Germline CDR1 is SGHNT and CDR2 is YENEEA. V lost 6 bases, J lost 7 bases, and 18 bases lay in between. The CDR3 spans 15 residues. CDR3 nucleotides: TGTGCCAGCAGTCGTCCCGCGGCCCAAGTCGGGGAGCTGTTTTTT. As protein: CASSRPAAQVGELFF. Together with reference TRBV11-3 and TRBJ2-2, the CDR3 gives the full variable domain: EAGVVQSPRYKIIEKKQPVAFWCNPISGHNTLYWYLQNLGQGPELLIRYENEEAVDDSQLPKDRFSAERLKGVDSTLKIQPAELGDSAVYLCASSRPAAQVGELFFGEGSRLTVL.

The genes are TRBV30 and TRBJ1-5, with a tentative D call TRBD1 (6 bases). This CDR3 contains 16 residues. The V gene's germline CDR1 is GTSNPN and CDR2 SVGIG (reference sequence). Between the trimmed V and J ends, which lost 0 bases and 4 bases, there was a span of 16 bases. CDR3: CAWSVRGRGVNQPQHF. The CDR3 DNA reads TGTGCCTGGAGTGTACGGGGCAGGGGTGTAAATCAGCCCCAGCATTTT.

CDR3 nucleotide sequence: TGTGCCAGCAGCTCGCAGGGGTTCGCCTTCTCTGGAAACACCATATATTTT. Protein: CASSSQGFAFSGNTIYF. V usage is TRBV7-9 and J usage is TRBJ1-3, with a weak D call TRBD1 (6 bases). Germline V CDR1 and CDR2: SEHNR, FQNEAQ (reference sequence). The CDR3 runs to 17 residues. Trimming removed 4 bases from V and 0 bases from J, with 16 bases in between.

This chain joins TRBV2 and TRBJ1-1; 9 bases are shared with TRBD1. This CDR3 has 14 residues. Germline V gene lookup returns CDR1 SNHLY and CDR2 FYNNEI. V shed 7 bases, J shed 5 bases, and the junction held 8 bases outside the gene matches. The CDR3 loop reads CASTGTGRRTEAFF. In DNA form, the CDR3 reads TGTGCCAGCACCGGGACAGGGAGGAGGACTGAAGCTTTCTTT. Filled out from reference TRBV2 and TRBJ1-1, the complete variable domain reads EPEVTQTPSHQVTQMGQEVILRCVPISNHLYFYWYRQILGQKVEFLVSFYNNEISEKSEIFDDQFSVERPDGSNFTLKIRSTKLEDSAMYFCASTGTGRRTEAFFGQGTRLTVV.

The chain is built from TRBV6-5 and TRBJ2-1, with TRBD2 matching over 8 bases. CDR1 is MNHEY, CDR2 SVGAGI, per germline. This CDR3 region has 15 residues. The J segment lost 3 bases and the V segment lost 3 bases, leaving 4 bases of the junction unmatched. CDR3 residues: CASSYKRGLYNEQFF. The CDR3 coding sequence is TGTGCCAGCAGTTATAAGCGGGGGCTCTACAATGAGCAGTTCTTC.

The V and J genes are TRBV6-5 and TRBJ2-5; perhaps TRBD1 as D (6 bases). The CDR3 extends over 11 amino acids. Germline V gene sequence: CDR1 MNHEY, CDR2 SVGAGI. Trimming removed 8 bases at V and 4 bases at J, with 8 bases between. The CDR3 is CASGRGETQYF. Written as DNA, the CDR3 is TGTGCCAGCGGCAGGGGAGAGACCCAGTACTTC.

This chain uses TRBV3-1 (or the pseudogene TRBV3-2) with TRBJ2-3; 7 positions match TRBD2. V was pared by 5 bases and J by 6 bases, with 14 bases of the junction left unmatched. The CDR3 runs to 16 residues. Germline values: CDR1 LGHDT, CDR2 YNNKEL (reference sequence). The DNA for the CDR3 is TGTGCCAGCAGCGGAGGGGCTACTAGCGTCCCGGATACGCAGTATTTT. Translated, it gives CASSGGATSVPDTQYF.

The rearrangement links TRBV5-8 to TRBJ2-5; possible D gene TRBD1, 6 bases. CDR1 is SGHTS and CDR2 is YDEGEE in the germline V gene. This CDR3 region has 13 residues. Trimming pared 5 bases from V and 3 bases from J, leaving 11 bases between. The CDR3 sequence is CASRMTGEETQYF. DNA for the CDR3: TGTGCCAGCAGAATGACAGGCGAAGAGACCCAGTACTTC.

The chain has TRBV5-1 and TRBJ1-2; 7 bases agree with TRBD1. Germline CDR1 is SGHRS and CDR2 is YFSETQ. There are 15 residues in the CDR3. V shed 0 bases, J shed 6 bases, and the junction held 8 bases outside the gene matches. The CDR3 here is CASSLVQGWENGYTF. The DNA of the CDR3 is TGCGCCAGCAGCTTGGTACAGGGGTGGGAGAATGGCTACACCTTC.

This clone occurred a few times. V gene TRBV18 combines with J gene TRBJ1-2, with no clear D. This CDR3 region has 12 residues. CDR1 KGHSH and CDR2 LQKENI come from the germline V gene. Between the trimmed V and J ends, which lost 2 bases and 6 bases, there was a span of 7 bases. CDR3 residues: CASSPRQDGYTF. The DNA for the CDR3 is TGTGCCAGCTCACCAAGGCAGGATGGCTACACCTTC.

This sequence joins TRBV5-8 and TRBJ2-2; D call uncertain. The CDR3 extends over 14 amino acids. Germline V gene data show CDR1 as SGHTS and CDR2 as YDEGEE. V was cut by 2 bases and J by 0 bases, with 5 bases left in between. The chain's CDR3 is CASSFGANTGELFF. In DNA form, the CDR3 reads TGTGCCAGCAGCTTTGGAGCGAACACCGGGGAGCTGTTTTTT.

CDR3 in amino acids: CASSFGTSGDTETQYF. CDR3 DNA sequence: TGCGCCAGCAGCTTTGGGACTAGCGGGGATACAGAGACCCAGTACTTC. This chain joins TRBV5-1 and TRBJ2-5; 13 bases match TRBD2. This CDR3 comprises 16 residues. The germline CDR1 and CDR2 sequences are SGHRS and YFSETQ. J gave up 4 bases and V 2 bases, and 5 bases lay outside the gene matches.

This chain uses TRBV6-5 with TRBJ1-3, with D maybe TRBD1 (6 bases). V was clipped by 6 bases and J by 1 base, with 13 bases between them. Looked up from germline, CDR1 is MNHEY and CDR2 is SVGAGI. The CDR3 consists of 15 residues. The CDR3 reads CASSGQRGSGNTIYF. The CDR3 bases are TGTGCCAGCAGCGGACAAAGGGGGTCTGGAAACACCATATATTTT.

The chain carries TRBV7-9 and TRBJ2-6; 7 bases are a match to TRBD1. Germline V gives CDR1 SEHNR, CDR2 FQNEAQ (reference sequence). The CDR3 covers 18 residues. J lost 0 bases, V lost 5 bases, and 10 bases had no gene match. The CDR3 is CASSPFLGDSSGANVLTF. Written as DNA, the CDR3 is TGTGCCAGCAGCCCATTCTTAGGGGACAGCTCTGGGGCCAACGTCCTGACTTTC.

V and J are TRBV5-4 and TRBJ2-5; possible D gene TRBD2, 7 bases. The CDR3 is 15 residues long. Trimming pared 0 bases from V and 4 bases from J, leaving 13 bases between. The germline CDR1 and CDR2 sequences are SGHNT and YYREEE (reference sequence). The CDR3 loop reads CASSLAKGGAETQYF. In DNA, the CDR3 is TGTGCCAGCAGCTTGGCTAAGGGGGGGGCAGAGACCCAGTACTTC.